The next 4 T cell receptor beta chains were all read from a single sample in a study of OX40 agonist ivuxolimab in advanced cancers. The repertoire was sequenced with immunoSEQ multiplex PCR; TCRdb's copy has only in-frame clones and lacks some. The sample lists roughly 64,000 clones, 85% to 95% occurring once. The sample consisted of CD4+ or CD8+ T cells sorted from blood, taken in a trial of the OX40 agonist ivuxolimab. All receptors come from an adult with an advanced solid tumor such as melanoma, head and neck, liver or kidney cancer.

The CDR3 loop is CASSHGTAYEQYF. CDR3 nucleotide sequence: TGCGCCAGCAGCCACGGGACTGCCTACGAGCAGTACTTC. V and J are TRBV4-3 and TRBJ2-7; tentative D call: TRBD2 (6 bases). V was shortened by 3 bases and J by 2 bases, with 8 bases between the two germline ends. The CDR3 extends over 13 amino acids. Germline CDR1 and CDR2: LGHNA and YSLEER.

CDR3 sequence reads: CASSWLGSTEAFF. CDR3 nucleotide sequence: TGTGCCAGCAGTTGGTTAGGGTCCACTGAAGCTTTCTTT. The chain uses TRBV27 and TRBJ1-1; D not certain. Between the trimmed V and J ends, which lost 4 bases and 4 bases, there was a span of 10 bases. CDR3 size: 13 residues. The germline CDR1 and CDR2 sequences are MNHEY and SMNVEV (reference sequence).

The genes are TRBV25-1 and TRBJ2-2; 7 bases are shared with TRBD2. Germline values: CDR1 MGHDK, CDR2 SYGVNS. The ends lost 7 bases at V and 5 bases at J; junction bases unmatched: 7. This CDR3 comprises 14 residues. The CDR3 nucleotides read TGTGCCAGCAAGGCGGGACTAATGACCGGGGAGCTGTTTTTT. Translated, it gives CASKAGLMTGELFF. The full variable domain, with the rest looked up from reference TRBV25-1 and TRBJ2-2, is EADIYQTPRYLVIGTGKKITLECSQTMGHDKMYWYQQDPGMELHLIHYSYGVNSTEKGDLSSESTVSRIRTEHFPLTLESARPSHTSQYLCASKAGLMTGELFFGEGSRLTVL.

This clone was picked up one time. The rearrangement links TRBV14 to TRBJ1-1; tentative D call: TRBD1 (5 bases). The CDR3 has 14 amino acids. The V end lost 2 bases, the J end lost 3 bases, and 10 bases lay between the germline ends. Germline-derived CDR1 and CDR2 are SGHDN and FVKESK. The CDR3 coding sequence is TGTGCCAGCAGCCAATTTGGGGGGTACACTGAAGCTTTCTTT. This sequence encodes CASSQFGGYTEAFF.